A single sample is the source of the 5 T cell receptor beta chains below, sequenced in a study of T cell responses to AZD1222 COVID-19 vaccine. Sequenced by immunoSEQ multiplex PCR; TCRdb stores in-frame clones only, minus some. The sample has about 130,000 clones; under 95% are singletons. The sample here was peripheral blood, taken 28 days after the second AZD1222 dose. Every receptor here comes from an adult who received the AZD1222 COVID-19 vaccine.

V usage is TRBV6-2 or TRBV6-3 and J usage is TRBJ2-7; 10 bases agree with TRBD2. The germline V gene encodes CDR1 MNHEY and CDR2 SVGEGT. The ends lost 4 bases at V and 2 bases at J; junction bases unmatched: 8. The CDR3 covers 16 residues. The chain's CDR3 is CASSFSSGSGPYEQYF. CDR3 nucleotides: TGTGCCAGCAGTTTTTCTAGCGGGAGCGGACCCTACGAGCAGTACTTC.

This chain joins TRBV6-5 and TRBJ1-1; D is perhaps TRBD1 (5 bases). V lost 0 bases and J 8 bases, leaving 16 bases between the germline ends. The CDR3 spans 15 residues. Germline V gene sequence: CDR1 MNHEY, CDR2 SVGAGI. The CDR3 bases are TGTGCCAGCAGTTACTCTGAGTTTTTGGGGCCCGAAGCTTTCTTT. Translated, it gives CASSYSEFLGPEAFF.

The chain uses TRBV9 and TRBJ2-2; D is ambiguous. This CDR3 region has 12 residues. Germline V lookup: CDR1 SGDLS, CDR2 YYNGEE. The germline V and J ends were trimmed by 3 bases and 3 bases, with 3 bases remaining between them. As DNA, the CDR3 is TGTGCCAGCAGCGGATACACCGGGGAGCTGTTTTTT. This sequence encodes CASSGYTGELFF.

The rearrangement uses TRBV2 and TRBJ2-1, with 8 bases matching TRBD2. The germline V gene has CDR1 SNHLY and CDR2 FYNNEI. The CDR3 contains 14 residues. With 6 bases clipped from V and 3 bases from J, the junction kept 4 bases outside the gene matches. CDR3 nucleotide sequence: TGTGCCAGCAGACTAGCGGAGAACTACAATGAGCAGTTCTTC. This encodes CASRLAENYNEQFF. Drawing the rest from reference TRBV2 and TRBJ2-1, the complete variable domain is EPEVTQTPSHQVTQMGQEVILRCVPISNHLYFYWYRQILGQKVEFLVSFYNNEISEKSEIFDDQFSVERPDGSNFTLKIRSTKLEDSAMYFCASRLAENYNEQFFGPGTRLTVL.

This clone showed up just once. The V call is TRBV19, the J call TRBJ2-2; 7 bases line up with TRBD1. Germline V lookup: CDR1 LNHDA, CDR2 SQIVND (reference sequence). The CDR3 loop spans 18 amino acids. With V trimmed by 6 bases and J by 1 base, 14 bases remained unmatched. The chain's CDR3 is CASSQWGQPTGNTGELFF. CDR3 sequence (DNA): TGTGCCAGTAGCCAATGGGGACAGCCGACTGGGAACACCGGGGAGCTGTTTTTT.